This TCR beta chain was captured in a study of CD4 T cells in relation to SARS-CoV-2 and coronaviruses. Study-level findings and limits: Crossreactive clones expanded significantly less to SARS-CoV-2 than monoreactive clones. In roughly 65% of donors, memory CD4+ clonotypes crossrecognized SARS-CoV-2 and at least one common cold coronavirus spike. Pre-pandemic and post-infection samples never came from the same donor.

Concerning this clone: Its antigen is as yet unknown.

V lost 4 bases, J lost 0 bases, and 17 bases lay in between. Germline CDR1 is SGHRS and CDR2 is YFSETQ. This CDR3 comprises 16 residues. Here immunoSEQ multiplex PCR was the method, and the copy in TCRdb shows in-frame clones only, minus some. This sample carries roughly 57,000 clones, 75% to 90% of them seen once, and the ten largest clones take roughly 1.4%. CD4+ T cells from unexposed donors were obtained before the COVID-19 pandemic (2011-2018). This chain connects TRBV5-1 to TRBJ2-7; D gene ambiguous. This sequence was found in a human donor in good health. The sample comprised memory CD4+ T cells from PBMCs. The CDR3 bases are TGCGCCAGCAGCGAATCCCCCTCTACCCGCTCCTACGAGCAGTACTTC. Amino acid sequence: CASSESPSTRSYEQYF.